What follows is one T cell receptor beta chain and its context. Its matching antigen is unknown. Ophthalmopathy donors' eye disease showed moderate-to-severe activity, CAS of at least 3, NOSPECS of at least 4 and duration under 3 months. 10 ml of fresh blood yielded the PBMCs by density gradient. These data are taken from a study of Graves' ophthalmopathy and Graves' hyperthyroidism. Study-wide findings and caveats: Most expanded thyroid clonotypes above 0.001 frequency also appeared in blood.

Amplifying from RNA transcripts, the study obtained TCR beta CDR3 regions. RT-PCR was first run with HTBI primers, then multiplex PCR in a second round. TCRdb redid the calling of the multiplex PCR reads with MiXCR, one entry per CDR3 protein. Of approximately 700,000 distinct CDR3 sequences listed, approximately 40% are singletons. CDR1 and CDR2 (germline): ENHRY, SYGVKD. The ends were cut back, 11 bases at V and 3 bases at J, with 14 bases in the middle. The CDR3 spans 13 residues. The source of this sequence is an adult man with Graves' ophthalmopathy. The specimen was peripheral blood. V gene TRBV10-3 combines with J gene TRBJ1-3; unclear D gene. CDR3: CAVEPGSGNTIYF. The CDR3 region has the DNA TGTGCCGTCGAGCCGGGAAGTGGAAACACCATATATTTT.